In this sample, the clone carrying this T cell receptor (beta chain) turned up many times. The TCR library protocol was used to attach unique molecular identifiers. These identifiers were attached to individual cDNA molecules. TCRdb re-derived calls from the 5' RACE reads in MiXCR, one entry per CDR3 protein. The sample lists some 30,000 distinct CDR3 sequences; roughly 5% were seen once. Germline assignment: CDR1 KGHSH and CDR2 LQKENI. The V end was cut by 1 base, the J end by 2 bases, with 11 bases between. The CDR3 length is 15 residues. This entry belongs to a study of early T cells in non-severe SARS-CoV-2 infection. As for the study in general: The sequenced material was bulk RNA from unsorted whole blood, and its chains were unpaired.

The source is an adult who was a healthcare worker with PCR-confirmed SARS-CoV-2 infection or an uninfected control (not recorded which). Sequencing was carried out using whole blood. The chain couples TRBV18 to TRBJ2-5, with D possibly being TRBD1 (5 bases). The CDR3 protein is CASSPQAGPQETQYF. The CDR3 DNA follows: TGTGCCAGCTCACCACAGGCAGGGCCTCAAGAGACCCAGTACTTC.